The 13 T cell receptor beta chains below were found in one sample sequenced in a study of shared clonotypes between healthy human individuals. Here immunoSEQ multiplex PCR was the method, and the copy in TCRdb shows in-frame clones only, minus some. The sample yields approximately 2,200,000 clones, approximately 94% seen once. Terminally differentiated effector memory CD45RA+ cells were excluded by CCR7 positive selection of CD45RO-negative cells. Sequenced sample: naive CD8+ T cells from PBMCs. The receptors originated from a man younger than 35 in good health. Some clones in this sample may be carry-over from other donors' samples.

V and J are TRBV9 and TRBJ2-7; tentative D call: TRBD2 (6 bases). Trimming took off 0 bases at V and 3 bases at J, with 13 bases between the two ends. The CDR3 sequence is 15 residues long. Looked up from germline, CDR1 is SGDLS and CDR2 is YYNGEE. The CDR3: CASSVGAGLNYEQYF. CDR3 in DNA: TGTGCCAGCAGCGTAGGGGCGGGGTTGAACTACGAGCAGTACTTC.

This chain's CDR3 is CASSEALHANYGYTF. In nucleotides, the CDR3 is TGTGCCAGCAGTGAAGCGCTTCACGCTAACTATGGCTACACCTTC. This chain uses TRBV2 with TRBJ1-2; D is ambiguous. CDR3 length: 15 amino acids. Germline CDR1 SNHLY, CDR2 FYNNEI. Trimming removed 0 bases at V and 0 bases at J, with 8 bases between.

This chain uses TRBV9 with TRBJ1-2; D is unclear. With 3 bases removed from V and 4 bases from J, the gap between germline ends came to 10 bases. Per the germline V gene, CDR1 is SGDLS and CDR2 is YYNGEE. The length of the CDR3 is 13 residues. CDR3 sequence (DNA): TGTGCCAGCAGCGACTCGGGTTTCTATGGCTACACCTTC. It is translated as CASSDSGFYGYTF.

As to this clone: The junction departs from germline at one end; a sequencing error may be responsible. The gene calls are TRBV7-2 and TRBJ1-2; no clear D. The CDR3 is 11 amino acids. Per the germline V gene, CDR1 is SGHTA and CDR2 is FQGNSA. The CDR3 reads CASSLAGRIIF. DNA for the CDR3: TGTGCCAGCAGCTTAGCTGGCAGAATTATCTTC.

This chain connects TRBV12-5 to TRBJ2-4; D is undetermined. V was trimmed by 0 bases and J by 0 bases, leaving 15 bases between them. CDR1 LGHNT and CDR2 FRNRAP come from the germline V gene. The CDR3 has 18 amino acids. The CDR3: CASGLVTVRSIAKNIQYF. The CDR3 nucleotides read TGTGCTAGTGGTTTGGTAACGGTGCGGAGTATAGCCAAAAACATTCAGTACTTC. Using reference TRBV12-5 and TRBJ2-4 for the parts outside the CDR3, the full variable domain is DARVTQTPRHKVTEMGQEVTMRCQPILGHNTVFWYRQTMMQGLELLAYFRNRAPLDDSGMPKDRFSAEMPDATLATLKIQPSEPRDSAVYFCASGLVTVRSIAKNIQYFGAGTRLSVL.

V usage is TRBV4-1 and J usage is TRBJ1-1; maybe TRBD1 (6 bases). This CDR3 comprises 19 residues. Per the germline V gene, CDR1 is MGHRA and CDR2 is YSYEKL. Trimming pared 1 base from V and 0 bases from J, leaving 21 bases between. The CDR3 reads CASSQARLGQKGLNTEAFF. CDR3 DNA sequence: TGCGCCAGCAGCCAAGCCAGACTGGGACAAAAAGGCCTGAACACTGAAGCTTTCTTT.

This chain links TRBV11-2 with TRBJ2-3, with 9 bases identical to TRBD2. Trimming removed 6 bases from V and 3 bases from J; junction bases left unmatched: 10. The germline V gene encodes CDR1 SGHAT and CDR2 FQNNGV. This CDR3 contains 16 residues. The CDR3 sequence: CASRSVLAGGTDTQYF. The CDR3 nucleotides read TGTGCCAGCAGGTCCGTACTAGCGGGTGGGACAGATACGCAGTATTTT. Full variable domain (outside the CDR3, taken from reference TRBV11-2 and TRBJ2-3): EAGVAQSPRYKIIEKRQSVAFWCNPISGHATLYWYQQILGQGPKLLIQFQNNGVVDDSQLPKDRFSAERLKGVDSTLKIQPAKLEDSAVYLCASRSVLAGGTDTQYFGPGTRLTVL.

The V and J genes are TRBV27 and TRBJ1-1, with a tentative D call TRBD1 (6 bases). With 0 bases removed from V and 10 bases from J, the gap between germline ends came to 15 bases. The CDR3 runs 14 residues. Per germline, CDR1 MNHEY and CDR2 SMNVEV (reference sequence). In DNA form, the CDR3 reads TGTGCCAGCAGTTTATCGCTGTGGGGGGCCGGAGCTTTCTTT. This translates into CASSLSLWGAGAFF.

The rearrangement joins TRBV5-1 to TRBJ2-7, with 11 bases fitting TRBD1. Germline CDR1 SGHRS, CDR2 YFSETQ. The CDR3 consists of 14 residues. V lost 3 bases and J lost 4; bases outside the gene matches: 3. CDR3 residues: CASSSGQGGYEQYF. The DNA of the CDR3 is TGCGCCAGCAGCTCGGGACAGGGGGGATACGAGCAGTACTTC.

The chain's CDR3 is CASSYNRDRAYNEQFF. The CDR3 DNA follows: TGTGCCAGCAGTTACAACCGGGACAGAGCATACAATGAGCAGTTCTTC. The gene calls are TRBV7-9 and TRBJ2-1; 7 bases line up with TRBD1. This CDR3 is 16 amino acids long. The junction had 12 bases not matched to a gene; V was cut back by 6 bases and J by 4 bases. CDR1 and CDR2 from the germline V gene are SEHNR and FQNEAQ (reference sequence).

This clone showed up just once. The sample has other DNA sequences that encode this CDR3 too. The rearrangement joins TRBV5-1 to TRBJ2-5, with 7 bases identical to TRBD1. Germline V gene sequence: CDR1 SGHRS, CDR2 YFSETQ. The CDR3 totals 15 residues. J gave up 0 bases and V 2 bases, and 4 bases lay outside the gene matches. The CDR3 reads CASSLNRGNQETQYF. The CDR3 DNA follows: TGCGCCAGCAGCTTAAACAGGGGTAACCAAGAGACCCAGTACTTC. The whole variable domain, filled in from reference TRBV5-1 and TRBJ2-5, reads KAGVTQTPRYLIKTRGQQVTLSCSPISGHRSVSWYQQTPGQGLQFLFEYFSETQRNKGNFPGRFSGRQFSNSRSEMNVSTLELGDSALYLCASSLNRGNQETQYFGPGTRLLVL.

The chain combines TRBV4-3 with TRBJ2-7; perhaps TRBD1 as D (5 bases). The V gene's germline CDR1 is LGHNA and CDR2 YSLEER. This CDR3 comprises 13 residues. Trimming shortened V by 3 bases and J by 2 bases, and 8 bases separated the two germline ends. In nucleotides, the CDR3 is TGCGCCAGCAGCCAGGGGCCAGCCTACGAGCAGTACTTC. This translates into CASSQGPAYEQYF.

The CDR3 bases are TGTGCCAGCAGCGTCTCTCGCATGGCTGGAAACACCATATATTTT. This gives the protein CASSVSRMAGNTIYF. The V gene is TRBV9, the J gene TRBJ1-3, with unresolved D. Germline CDR1 reads SGDLS; CDR2 reads YYNGEE. V gave up 2 bases and J gave up 2 bases, with 11 bases separating them. The CDR3 is made up of 15 amino acids.